Listed below are T cell receptor beta chains from one sample, sequenced in a study of shared clonotypes between healthy human individuals. The repertoire was sequenced with immunoSEQ multiplex PCR; TCRdb's copy has only in-frame clones and lacks some. The sample yields over 2 million clones, 85% to 95% seen once. The sequenced sample consisted of naive CD4+ T cells from PBMCs. These receptors were taken from a man younger than 35 in good health. Some clones in this sample may be carry-over from other donors' samples. The CDR3 runs from the conserved cysteine through the conserved F or W. A D gene is named only where the DNA matches it firmly. Only part of the rows carry a size: once, few, many, or a class if the clone is expanded.

abundance: NA
v_gene: TRBV7-9
j_gene: TRBJ1-2
d_gene: NA
CDR3aa: CATRGVRLHYGYTF
CDR3nt: TGTGCCACTAGGGGGGTTAGATTGCACTATGGCTACACCTTC

abundance: NA
v_gene: TRBV6-1
j_gene: TRBJ2-7
d_gene: NA
CDR3aa: CASIRQEPYEQYF
CDR3nt: TGTGCCAGCATTAGACAGGAGCCCTACGAGCAGTACTTC

abundance: NA
v_gene: TRBV19
j_gene: TRBJ2-3
d_gene: NA
CDR3aa: CASSEDRGNILRVTQYF
CDR3nt: TGTGCCAGTAGCGAGGACAGAGGAAACATATTGAGGGTAACGCAGTATTTT

abundance: NA
v_gene: TRBV6-1
j_gene: TRBJ2-2
d_gene: TRBD2
CDR3aa: CASSEGLAGVGGELFF
CDR3nt: TGTGCCAGCAGTGAAGGGCTAGCGGGAGTAGGCGGGGAGCTGTTTTTT

abundance: NA
v_gene: TRBV21-1
j_gene: TRBJ1-5
d_gene: NA
CDR3aa: CASRRPGQGYNQPQHF
CDR3nt: TGTGCCAGCAGACGCCCGGGACAGGGTTACAATCAGCCCCAGCATTTT

abundance: NA
v_gene: TRBV25-1
j_gene: TRBJ1-2
d_gene: NA
CDR3aa: CASSDGYGYTF
CDR3nt: TGTGCCAGCAGTGATGGCTATGGCTACACCTTC

abundance: NA
v_gene: TRBV29-1
j_gene: TRBJ1-5
d_gene: TRBD1
CDR3aa: CSVRTGGDRPQHF
CDR3nt: TGCAGCGTTAGGACAGGGGGAGACAGGCCCCAGCATTTT

abundance: NA
v_gene: TRBV7-9
j_gene: TRBJ2-7
d_gene: NA
CDR3aa: CASSLSDRGEQYF
CDR3nt: TGTGCCAGCAGCTTAAGTGACAGAGGCGAGCAGTACTTC

abundance: NA
v_gene: TRBV4-1
j_gene: TRBJ1-5
d_gene: NA
CDR3aa: CASSQEQGSNQPQHF
CDR3nt: TGCGCCAGCAGCCAAGAACAGGGTAGCAATCAGCCCCAGCATTTT

abundance: NA
v_gene: TRBV29-1
j_gene: TRBJ1-2
d_gene: TRBD1
CDR3aa: CSVDRGQGEFYGYTF
CDR3nt: TGCAGCGTTGATCGTGGACAGGGGGAATTCTATGGCTACACCTTC

abundance: few
v_gene: TRBV7-3
j_gene: TRBJ2-1
d_gene: NA
CDR3aa: CASSFPRSEQFF
CDR3nt: TGTGCCAGCAGCTTTCCCCGGAGTGAGCAGTTCTTC

abundance: NA
v_gene: TRBV6-1
j_gene: TRBJ2-7
d_gene: TRBD2
CDR3aa: CASSFLAENYEQYF
CDR3nt: TGTGCCAGCAGCTTCCTAGCGGAGAACTACGAGCAGTACTTC

abundance: NA
v_gene: TRBV4-2
j_gene: TRBJ1-3
d_gene: NA
CDR3aa: CASSQRAGNTIYF
CDR3nt: TGTGCCAGCAGCCAAAGAGCTGGAAACACCATATATTTT

abundance: once
v_gene: TRBV19
j_gene: TRBJ1-1
d_gene: NA
CDR3aa: CASNLGLDTEAFF
CDR3nt: TGTGCCAGTAATTTGGGGCTAGATACTGAAGCTTTCTTT

abundance: NA
v_gene: TRBV6-6
j_gene: TRBJ1-1
d_gene: TRBD1
CDR3aa: CASSYRQGNTEAFF
CDR3nt: TGTGCCAGCAGTTACCGACAGGGGAACACTGAAGCTTTCTTT

abundance: NA
v_gene: TRBV28
j_gene: TRBJ2-2
d_gene: TRBD2
CDR3aa: CASLRTPQGLNAGELFF
CDR3nt: TGTGCCAGCCTTCGTACCCCCCAGGGACTAAACGCCGGGGAGCTGTTTTTT

abundance: NA
v_gene: TRBV28
j_gene: TRBJ1-1
d_gene: NA
CDR3aa: CASSLPRNTEAFF
CDR3nt: TGTGCCAGCAGTTTACCCAGGAACACTGAAGCTTTCTTT

abundance: NA
v_gene: TRBV29-1
j_gene: TRBJ2-7
d_gene: TRBD2
CDR3aa: CSVERAGVSYEQYF
CDR3nt: TGCAGCGTTGAAAGGGCGGGAGTCTCCTACGAGCAGTACTTC

abundance: NA
v_gene: TRBV25-1
j_gene: TRBJ1-6
d_gene: TRBD1
CDR3aa: CASSGWGTGVSPLHF
CDR3nt: TGTGCCAGCAGTGGTTGGGGGACAGGGGTTTCACCCCTCCACTTT

abundance: NA
v_gene: TRBV6-6
j_gene: TRBJ1-5
d_gene: NA
CDR3aa: CASSYRGDQPQHF
CDR3nt: TGTGCCAGCAGTTACAGAGGGGATCAGCCCCAGCATTTT

abundance: NA
v_gene: TRBV5-1
j_gene: TRBJ1-5
d_gene: NA
CDR3aa: CASSHDSNQPQHF
CDR3nt: TGCGCCAGCAGCCACGATAGCAATCAGCCCCAGCATTTT

abundance: NA
v_gene: TRBV11-1
j_gene: TRBJ2-1
d_gene: TRBD2
CDR3aa: CASSPRERGVNEQFF
CDR3nt: TGTGCCAGCAGCCCCCGGGAGCGGGGTGTGAATGAGCAGTTCTTC

abundance: NA
v_gene: TRBV7-2
j_gene: TRBJ2-5
d_gene: NA
CDR3aa: CASSFHKSQETQYF
CDR3nt: TGTGCCAGCAGCTTTCATAAGTCCCAAGAGACCCAGTACTTC

abundance: once
v_gene: TRBV6-5
j_gene: TRBJ2-5
d_gene: NA
CDR3aa: CASSYSNRVQETQYF
CDR3nt: TGTGCCAGCAGTTACTCGAACAGGGTCCAAGAGACCCAGTACTTC

abundance: NA
v_gene: TRBV28
j_gene: TRBJ2-7
d_gene: NA
CDR3aa: CASSLRDYEQYF
CDR3nt: TGTGCCAGCAGTTTGCGGGACTACGAGCAGTACTTC

abundance: NA
v_gene: TRBV5-4
j_gene: TRBJ2-5
d_gene: NA
CDR3aa: CAYTAGARETQYF
CDR3nt: TGTGCCTACACCGCGGGGGCGAGAGAGACCCAGTACTTC

abundance: NA
v_gene: TRBV10-3
j_gene: TRBJ1-2
d_gene: NA
CDR3aa: CAILRRDNYGYTF
CDR3nt: TGTGCCATACTAAGGAGGGACAACTATGGCTACACCTTC

abundance: NA
v_gene: TRBV29-1
j_gene: TRBJ1-2
d_gene: NA
CDR3aa: CSAAEGGDHGYTF
CDR3nt: TGCAGCGCCGCGGAAGGGGGTGATCATGGCTACACCTTC